This T cell receptor (beta chain) was sequenced for a study of cytomegalovirus exposure and HLA in healthy donors. PCR was performed using 60 Vbeta and 13 Jbeta primers. Clones were read by immunoSEQ multiplex PCR, and TCRdb kept only the in-frame ones, dropping some. The sample records 150,000 to 200,000 clones, approximately 78% being singletons. Unmatched junction bases numbered 1, after V lost 0 bases and J lost 0 bases. This CDR3 has 15 amino acids. Germline CDR1 and CDR2: MNHEY and SVGAGI. Source material: PBMCs. This chain connects TRBV6-5 to TRBJ2-5; the match to TRBD1 covers 7 bases. This TCR was recovered from a woman aged 50 to 60 in good health and CMV-seropositive. In DNA, the CDR3 is TGTGCCAGCAGTTACTCCGGGACAGACCAAGAGACCCAGTACTTC. Its translation: CASSYSGTDQETQYF.